The 25 T cell receptor beta chains in this list originate from one sample, sequenced in a study of cytomegalovirus exposure and HLA in healthy donors. The PCR made use of 60 Vbeta and 13 Jbeta primers. Generated by immunoSEQ multiplex PCR, the TCRdb table keeps only in-frame clones and is missing some. The sample consists of some 100,000 clones, less than 65% of them appearing once. The specimen sequenced was PBMCs. The origin of the receptors is a woman aged 30 to 39 in good health and CMV-seropositive.

V is TRBV7-8 and J is TRBJ1-5; D ambiguous. CDR1 is SGHVS and CDR2 is FQNEAQ in the germline V gene. The CDR3 length is 13 residues. V was shortened by 0 bases and J by 3 bases, with 3 bases between the two germline ends. CDR3 nucleotide sequence: TGTGCCAGCAGCTTAGCTATCAATCAGCCCCAGCATTTT. Its translation: CASSLAINQPQHF.

In this sample, this clone turned up once. The chain joins TRBV14 to TRBJ2-1; D perhaps matches TRBD1 (5 bases). The V gene lost 3 bases and the J gene lost 3 bases, with 9 bases spanning the gap. The CDR3 consists of 14 residues. The germline gives CDR1 SGHDN, CDR2 FVKESK. This CDR3 is CASSQKTVYNEQFF. For the CDR3, the DNA is TGTGCCAGCAGCCAGAAGACAGTCTACAATGAGCAGTTCTTC. Using reference TRBV14 and TRBJ2-1 for the parts outside the CDR3, the full variable domain is EAGVTQFPSHSVIEKGQTVTLRCDPISGHDNLYWYRRVMGKEIKFLLHFVKESKQDESGMPNNRFLAERTGGTYSTLKVQPAELEDSGVYFCASSQKTVYNEQFFGPGTRLTVL.

This rearrangement joins TRBV5-6 to TRBJ2-5; D is uncertain. There are 12 residues in the CDR3. CDR1 is SGHDT and CDR2 is YYEEEE in the germline V gene. V lost 7 bases to trimming and J lost 1 base, with 8 bases between them. In nucleotides, the CDR3 is TGTGCCAGCCCCAGGTGCCAAGAGACCCAGTACTTC. It specifies CASPRCQETQYF.

The chain couples TRBV6-5 to TRBJ1-5; no clear D. Germline CDR1 is MNHEY and CDR2 is SVGAGI. The V end was cut by 6 bases, the J end by 4 bases, with 10 bases between. The CDR3 spans 13 residues. CDR3 nucleotide sequence: TGTGCCAGCAGACATAATCAAAATCAGCCCCAGCATTTT. It encodes CASRHNQNQPQHF.

This rearrangement joins TRBV7-9 to TRBJ2-5, with 8 positions matching TRBD2. From germline, CDR1 is SEHNR and CDR2 FQNEAQ (reference sequence). The V gene end was trimmed by 9 bases and the J gene end by 5 bases; junction bases not matched to a gene: 23. The CDR3 spans 18 residues. In nucleotides, the CDR3 is TGTGCCAGGCCCCACGGTGCGGGGGGCGGGCTTACCCCGGAGACCCAGTACTTC. Translated, it gives CARPHGAGGGLTPETQYF.

The J gene is TRBJ1-5, the V gene TRBV28; 9 nucleotides line up with TRBD1. The CDR3 has 14 amino acids. V shed 5 bases, J shed 7 bases, and the junction held 6 bases outside the gene matches. Germline CDR1 is MDHEN and CDR2 is SYDVKM. The CDR3 DNA reads TGTGCCAGCAGTCACCGGACAGGGGAACAGCCCCAGCATTTT. Its protein product is CASSHRTGEQPQHF. Based on the CDR3 plus reference TRBV28 and TRBJ1-5, the full variable domain is DVKVTQSSRYLVKRTGEKVFLECVQDMDHENMFWYRQDPGLGLRLIYFSYDVKMKEKGDIPEGYSVSREKKERFSLILESASTNQTSMYLCASSHRTGEQPQHFGDGTRLSIL.

The chain has TRBV6-6 and TRBJ2-7; no clear D gene. V was shortened by 4 bases and J by 2 bases, with 3 bases between the two germline ends. The germline gives CDR1 MNHNY, CDR2 SVGAGI (reference sequence). This CDR3 is 11 amino acids long. CDR3 bases: TGTGCCAGCAGTTCAACCTACGAGCAGTACTTC. It codes for CASSSTYEQYF.

The chain links TRBV5-6 to TRBJ2-1; 7 nucleotides align to TRBD2. V shed 0 bases and J 3 bases; nucleotides not matched to a gene: 0. Germline V gives CDR1 SGHDT, CDR2 YYEEEE. The CDR3 totals 14 residues. CDR3 coding DNA: TGTGCCAGCAGCTTGGGGGGGGGCTACAATGAGCAGTTCTTC. Encoded protein: CASSLGGGYNEQFF. Together with reference TRBV5-6 and TRBJ2-1, the CDR3 gives the full variable domain: DAGVTQSPTHLIKTRGQQVTLRCSPKSGHDTVSWYQQALGQGPQFIFQYYEEEERQRGNFPDRFSGHQFPNYSSELNVNALLLGDSALYLCASSLGGGYNEQFFGPGTRLTVL.

The chain combines TRBV5-5 with TRBJ1-3; tentatively, D is TRBD1 (5 bases). Trimming removed 0 bases from V and 0 bases from J, with 10 bases in between. This CDR3 spans 16 amino acids. Germline CDR1 is SGHKS and CDR2 is YYEKEE (reference sequence). The CDR3 sequence: CASSLAGGISGNTIYF. CDR3 nucleotide sequence: TGTGCCAGCAGCTTGGCCGGGGGGATCTCTGGAAACACCATATATTTT.

CDR3 DNA: TGTGCCAGCAGTCTGGGGGGGTATGAGCAGTTCTTC. Its protein is CASSLGGYEQFF. V usage is TRBV5-6 and J usage is TRBJ2-1; TRBD2 aligns across 7 bases. The V and J ends lost 5 bases and 8 bases, in that order; junction bases with no gene match: 4. Looked up from germline, CDR1 is SGHDT and CDR2 is YYEEEE. The CDR3 extends over 12 amino acids.

The chain uses TRBV11-3 and TRBJ1-1, with D possibly TRBD1 on 6 matching bases. The CDR3 spans 16 residues. The germline CDR1 and CDR2 sequences are SGHNT and YENEEA. V was clipped by 6 bases and J by 2 bases, with 19 bases between them. CDR3 coding DNA: TGTGCCAGCAGACCTCTCGGGACACTTCAAAACACTGAAGCTTTCTTT. It codes for CASRPLGTLQNTEAFF.

This chain joins TRBV6-6 and TRBJ1-5, with D perhaps matching TRBD1 (5 bases). Germline V gives CDR1 MNHNY, CDR2 SVGAGI (reference sequence). The germline V and J ends were trimmed by 6 bases and 4 bases, with 13 bases remaining between them. There are 14 residues in the CDR3. This CDR3 is CASSFGQENQPQHF. The CDR3 region has the DNA TGTGCCAGCAGCTTCGGACAAGAAAATCAGCCCCAGCATTTT.

This clone was found a few times. This chain joins TRBV9 and TRBJ1-5; no firm D call. CDR1 and CDR2 (germline): SGDLS, YYNGEE. The CDR3 runs 13 residues. With 4 bases removed from V and 6 bases from J, the gap between germline ends came to 11 bases. CDR3 sequence (DNA): TGTGCCAGCAGCCTGGAGGGTTCTCAGCCCCAGCATTTT. Translated: CASSLEGSQPQHF. The full variable domain, with the rest looked up from reference TRBV9 and TRBJ1-5, is DSGVTQTPKHLITATGQRVTLRCSPRSGDLSVYWYQQSLDQGLQFLIQYYNGEERAKGNILERFSAQQFPDLHSELNLSSLELGDSALYFCASSLEGSQPQHFGDGTRLSIL.

This clone was counted a few times. The V call is TRBV20-1, the J call TRBJ1-2; D not resolved. The CDR3 is 10 residues long. Germline V CDR1 and CDR2: DFQATT, SNEGSKA (reference sequence). Trimming took 0 bases from V and 8 from J, leaving 4 bases between them. The CDR3 nucleotides are TGCAGTGCTAGAGATGAGGGCTACACCTTC. Its translation is CSARDEGYTF.

The chain uses TRBV4-2 and TRBJ2-7, with TRBD2 matching 10 bases. Germline V lookup: CDR1 LGHNA, CDR2 YNFKEQ. This CDR3 has 16 amino acids. The V gene end was trimmed by 1 base and the J gene end by 4 bases; junction bases not matched to a gene: 7. CDR3 bases: TGTGCCAGCAGCCAAGTAGCGGGGGGAAGTGGTTACGAGCAGTACTTC. It is translated as CASSQVAGGSGYEQYF.

This clone was found once. The rearrangement uses TRBV11-2 and TRBJ2-1; 13 bases match TRBD2. V gave up 4 bases and J gave up 16 bases; unmatched junction bases: 7. Germline V lookup: CDR1 SGHAT, CDR2 FQNNGV. This CDR3 has 13 residues. The DNA of the CDR3 is TGTGCCAGCAGCTCGGGACTAGCGGGGCTTCGATTCTTC. It encodes CASSSGLAGLRFF.

The chain recombines TRBV19 with TRBJ1-5; 8 bases are shared with TRBD1. V was clipped by 5 bases and J by 7 bases; unmatched bases: 10. Looked up from germline, CDR1 is LNHDA and CDR2 is SQIVND (reference sequence). This CDR3 has 15 amino acids. The CDR3 here is CASSSLDRAAQPQHF. In DNA, the CDR3 is TGTGCCAGTAGTTCCCTGGACAGGGCGGCACAGCCCCAGCATTTT.

This clone occurred a few times. V gene TRBV7-3 combines with J gene TRBJ1-2, with unresolved D. Germline lookup yields CDR1 SGHTA and CDR2 FQGTGA. V dropped 4 bases and J dropped 4 bases, with 10 bases sitting between them. This CDR3 comprises 13 residues. The CDR3 spells CASSSQAGYGYTF. CDR3 DNA sequence: TGTGCCAGCAGCTCTCAGGCCGGCTATGGCTACACCTTC.

This rearrangement joins TRBV28 to TRBJ1-5, with D uncertain. Trimming shortened V by 3 bases and J by 0 bases, and 9 bases separated the two germline ends. In germline, CDR1 is MDHEN, CDR2 SYDVKM. This CDR3 spans 15 amino acids. CDR3 loop: CASSFFRVSNQPQHF. The CDR3 DNA is TGTGCCAGCAGTTTTTTCCGGGTTAGCAATCAGCCCCAGCATTTT.

The chain combines TRBV29-1 with TRBJ1-5; 7 bases are shared with TRBD1. From germline, CDR1 is SQVTM and CDR2 ANQGSEA. With V trimmed by 5 bases and J by 2 bases, 15 bases remained unmatched. The CDR3 covers 17 residues. CDR3 nucleotides: TGCAGCGTTCTAAAGGACAGGCTCCATCCCGGCAATCAGCCCCAGCATTTT. Residues: CSVLKDRLHPGNQPQHF.

This clone was counted a few times. The rearrangement uses TRBV19 and TRBJ1-4; D perhaps matches TRBD1 (6 bases). V gave up 8 bases and J gave up 0 bases, with 13 bases separating them. This CDR3 comprises 15 residues. Germline CDR1 is LNHDA and CDR2 is SQIVND (reference sequence). CDR3 region: CASQRGAATNEKLFF. The CDR3, as DNA: TGTGCCAGTCAGCGGGGGGCTGCAACTAATGAAAAACTGTTTTTT.

The V call is TRBV25-1, the J call TRBJ1-3; D is uncertain. V shed 2 bases and J shed 0 bases, with 5 bases lying between them. The V gene's germline CDR1 is MGHDK and CDR2 SYGVNS. This CDR3 region has 14 residues. The CDR3 sequence is CASSEGSSGNTIYF. The CDR3 nucleotides read TGTGCCAGCAGTGAAGGCTCCTCTGGAAACACCATATATTTT.

The rearrangement uses TRBV7-3 and TRBJ2-7, with 8 bases fitting TRBD1. The CDR3 covers 15 residues. CDR1 and CDR2 from the germline V gene are SGHTA and FQGTGA. J gave up 1 base and V 5 bases, and 7 bases lay outside the gene matches. CDR3: CASSITGTGSYEQYF. CDR3 coding DNA: TGTGCCAGCAGCATTACCGGGACAGGATCCTACGAGCAGTACTTC.

The chain combines TRBV7-2 with TRBJ1-2; the match to TRBD1 covers 9 bases. CDR3 length: 15 amino acids. The germline V gene encodes CDR1 SGHTA and CDR2 FQGNSA. Germline trimming cut 5 bases from V and 5 bases from J; bases unmatched to any gene: 9. The CDR3 DNA follows: TGTGCCAGCAGCACCGGGACAGGGACTAGGTATGGCTACACCTTC. It codes for CASSTGTGTRYGYTF. The full variable domain, with the rest looked up from reference TRBV7-2 and TRBJ1-2, is GAGVSQSPSNKVTEKGKDVELRCDPISGHTALYWYRQSLGQGLEFLIYFQGNSAPDKSGLPSDRFSAERTGGSVSTLTIQRTQQEDSAVYLCASSTGTGTRYGYTFGSGTRLTVV.

This chain uses TRBV19 with TRBJ1-5; D is ambiguous. The CDR3 loop spans 15 amino acids. Trimming stripped 7 bases from V and 9 bases from J, with 22 bases between. From germline, CDR1 is LNHDA and CDR2 SQIVND (reference sequence). This CDR3 is CASTMNDMPLRPQHF. CDR3 bases: TGTGCCAGTACCATGAACGACATGCCCCTTCGGCCCCAGCATTTT.